These T cell receptor beta chains were read from a single sample in a study of T cell repertoires in cytomegalovirus infection. Their cognate antigens are unknown. MiXCR, run by TCRdb on the reads, gives a single entry per CDR3 protein. This table has 300,000 or so distinct CDR3 sequences, roughly 25% appearing once. Sample: cultured PBMCs, taken from culture after CMV antigen stimulation. Receptor source: a human donor in good health (CMV status not recorded). Some clones in this sample may be carry-over from other donors' samples. The CDR3 runs from the conserved cysteine through the conserved F or W. A D gene is named only where the DNA matches it firmly. Not all rows give a size; the values are once, few, many and, for expanded clones, a class.

clone size	V gene	J gene	D gene	CDR3 DNA	CDR3 protein
NA	TRBV19	TRBJ1-2	NA	TGTGCCAGTACCCCAGCGAGGGGTCCTAACTATGGCTACACCTTC	CASTPARGPNYGYTF
few	TRBV12-3/TRBV12-4	TRBJ1-5	NA	TGTGCCAGCCGGGTGGGGGGCACACAGCCCCAGCATTTT	CASRVGGTQPQHF
NA	TRBV12-3/TRBV12-4	TRBJ1-4	NA	TGTGCCAGCACTGGTAATGGGAAAAAACTGTTTTTT	CASTGNGKKLFF
NA	TRBV30	TRBJ1-1	NA	TGTGCCTGGAGTGGGGTAAACACTGAAGCTTTCTTT	CAWSGVNTEAFF
few	TRBV4-1	TRBJ2-5	NA	TGCGCCAGCAGTTTGGACTTCCAAGAGACCCAGTACTTC	CASSLDFQETQYF
many	TRBV7-8	TRBJ2-6	NA	TGTGCCAGCAGCTTAGGGAGGGGTACCGGGGCCAACGTCCTGACTTTC	CASSLGRGTGANVLTF
NA	TRBV28	TRBJ1-5	NA	TGTGCCAGCAGGTCTGGACAGACAAATCAGCCCCAGCATTTT	CASRSGQTNQPQHF
many	TRBV20-1	TRBJ1-6	NA	TGCAGTGCTAGAGAGAGGGATCCTAGCTCCTATAATTCACCCCTCCACTTT	CSARERDPSSYNSPLHF
few	TRBV5-4	TRBJ2-1	TRBD1	TGTGCCAGCAGCTTGGCCGGTCAGGGGGCTGGGAATGAGCAGTTCTTC	CASSLAGQGAGNEQFF
many	TRBV28	TRBJ1-1	NA	TGTGCCAGCAGATTGGGGGGGGAGTCCACTGAAGCTTTCTTT	CASRLGGESTEAFF
many	TRBV7-9	TRBJ1-5	TRBD1	TGTGCCAGCAGCTCGGACAGGGGAAGCAATCAGCCCCAGCATTTT	CASSSDRGSNQPQHF
once	TRBV28	TRBJ2-7	NA	TGTGCCAGCAGCCTCCCACGGTGGGAGCGGAGCTACGAGCAGTACTTC	CASSLPRWERSYEQYF
NA	TRBV7-2	TRBJ1-1	NA	TGTGCCAGCAGCTCCCGGGCCCCGGAGGGGGCTTTCTTT	CASSSRAPEGAFF
NA	TRBV19	TRBJ1-2	NA	TGTGCCAGTAGAGCCCCTCGGAGCTATGGCTACACCTTC	CASRAPRSYGYTF
NA	TRBV11-2	TRBJ2-1	NA	TGTGCCAGCAGCCGGAGGGGGGGCAATGAGCAGTTCTTC	CASSRRGGNEQFF
many	TRBV24-1	TRBJ2-7	NA	TGTGCCACCAGTGAGTCCGGGACCAGTTACGAGCAGTACTTC	CATSESGTSYEQYF
few	TRBV7-9	TRBJ2-5	NA	TGTGCCAGCAGCTTTAAAGGGTTGGAGACCCAGTACTTC	CASSFKGLETQYF
many	TRBV12-3/TRBV12-4	TRBJ2-3	TRBD2	TGTGCCAGCAGTTGGTCGGGAGGTGCAGATACGCAGTATTTT	CASSWSGGADTQYF
few	TRBV20-1	TRBJ2-1	NA	TGCAGTGCTAGACCCTCCCTCCGGGCGGGAAACAATGAGCAGTTCTTC	CSARPSLRAGNNEQFF
NA	TRBV29-1	TRBJ2-1	TRBD2	TGCAGCGTTATTGCTGGAGCGGGAGGATCGTCCTACAATGAGCAGTTCTTC	CSVIAGAGGSSYNEQFF
many	TRBV28	TRBJ2-5	NA	TGTGCCAGCAGTTTAGGTAGACAAGAGACCCAGTACTTC	CASSLGRQETQYF
many	TRBV12-3/TRBV12-4	TRBJ2-6	NA	TGTGCCAGCAGTTTTAAGCAGGGCGCCCTGGAAAACTCTGGGGCCAACGTCCTGACTTTC	CASSFKQGALENSGANVLTF
many	TRBV6-2/TRBV6-3	TRBJ1-2	NA	TGTGCCAGCAAGCCCGGGGTCCAACCCTATGGCTACACCTTC	CASKPGVQPYGYTF
few	TRBV24-1	TRBJ2-5	NA	TGTGCCACCAGTGATAGCGGGACAGGCCAAGAGACCCAGTACTTC	CATSDSGTGQETQYF
few	TRBV25-1	TRBJ2-2	NA	TGTGCCAGCAGTGACTCGGTGAACACCGGGGAGCTGTTTTTT	CASSDSVNTGELFF